This T cell receptor (beta chain) is drawn from a study of CD8+ T cells in alopecia areata. Findings and limits, study-wide: Especially in alopecia totalis/universalis, lesional scalp showed greater clonality than normal scalp did.

With regard to this clone: Its antigen is currently unknown.

Investigators isolated RNA and reverse transcribed it into cDNA to act as the sequencing template. Repertoires were generated with immunoSEQ multiplex PCR, while TCRdb's copy carries only in-frame clones and drops some. The sample holds roughly 150,000 clones, approximately 56% seen once. CDR1 is PRHDT, CDR2 FYEKMQ, per germline (reference sequence). After removal of 2 bases from V and 10 bases from J, the junction contained 1 base not matched to a gene. The CDR3 has 12 amino acids. The genes are TRBV13 and TRBJ2-1; 8 positions agree with TRBD2. Sequenced input: CD8+ T cells sorted from blood. The sequence was collected from a human donor in good health. In DNA form, the CDR3 reads TGTGCCAGCAGCTTAAGCGGGAGAGAGCAGTTCTTC. Translation: CASSLSGREQFF.